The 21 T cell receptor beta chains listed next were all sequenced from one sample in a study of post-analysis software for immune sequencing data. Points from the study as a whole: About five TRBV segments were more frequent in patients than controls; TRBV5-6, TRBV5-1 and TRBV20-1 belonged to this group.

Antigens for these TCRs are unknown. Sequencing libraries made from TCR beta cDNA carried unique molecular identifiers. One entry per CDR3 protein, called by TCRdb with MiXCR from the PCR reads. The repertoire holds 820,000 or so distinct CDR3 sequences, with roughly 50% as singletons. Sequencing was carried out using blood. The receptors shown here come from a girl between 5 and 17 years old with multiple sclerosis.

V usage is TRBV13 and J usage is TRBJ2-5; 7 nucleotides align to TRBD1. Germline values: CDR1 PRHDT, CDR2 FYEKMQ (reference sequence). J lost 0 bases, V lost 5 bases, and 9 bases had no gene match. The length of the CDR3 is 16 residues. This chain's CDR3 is CASSTKLGQYQETQYF. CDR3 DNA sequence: TGTGCCAGCAGCACCAAGCTGGGACAGTACCAAGAGACCCAGTACTTC.

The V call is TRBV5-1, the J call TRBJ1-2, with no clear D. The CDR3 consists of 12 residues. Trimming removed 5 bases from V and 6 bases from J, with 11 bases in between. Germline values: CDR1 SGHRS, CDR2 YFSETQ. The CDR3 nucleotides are TGCGCCAGCAGACTGAACAGCGATGGCTACACCTTC. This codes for CASRLNSDGYTF.

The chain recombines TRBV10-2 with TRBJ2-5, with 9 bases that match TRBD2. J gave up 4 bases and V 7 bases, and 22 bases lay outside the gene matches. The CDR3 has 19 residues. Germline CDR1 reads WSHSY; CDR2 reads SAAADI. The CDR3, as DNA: TGCGCCAGCACCTCCACTCGACTAGCGGCGAGGTCAACGGGAGAGACCCAGTACTTC. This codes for CASTSTRLAARSTGETQYF.

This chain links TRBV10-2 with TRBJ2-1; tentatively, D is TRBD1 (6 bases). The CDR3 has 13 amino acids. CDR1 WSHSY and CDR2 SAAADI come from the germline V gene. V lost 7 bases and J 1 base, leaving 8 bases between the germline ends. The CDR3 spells CASTTGSYNEQFF. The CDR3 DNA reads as TGCGCCAGCACCACAGGGTCCTACAATGAGCAGTTCTTC.

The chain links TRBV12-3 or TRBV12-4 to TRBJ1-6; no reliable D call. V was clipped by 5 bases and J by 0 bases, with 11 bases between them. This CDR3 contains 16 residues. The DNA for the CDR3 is TGTGCCAGCAGTCCCGACCGCCGCTCCTATAATTCACCCCTCCACTTT. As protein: CASSPDRRSYNSPLHF.

CDR3: CSATTQEFRAFF. The CDR3 nucleotides read TGCAGCGCTACGACTCAGGAGTTTAGAGCTTTCTTT. V gene TRBV29-1 combines with J gene TRBJ1-1; D is uncertain. The germline V gene encodes CDR1 SQVTM and CDR2 ANQGSEA. The V gene lost 7 bases and the J gene lost 10 bases, with 19 bases spanning the gap. This CDR3 contains 12 residues.

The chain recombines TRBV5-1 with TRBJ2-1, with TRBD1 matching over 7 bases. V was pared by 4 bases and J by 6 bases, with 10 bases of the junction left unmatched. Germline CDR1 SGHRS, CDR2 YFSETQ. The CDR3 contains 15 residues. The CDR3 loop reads CASSKGDRAGNEQFF. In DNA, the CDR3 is TGCGCCAGCAGCAAGGGAGACAGGGCTGGCAATGAGCAGTTCTTC.

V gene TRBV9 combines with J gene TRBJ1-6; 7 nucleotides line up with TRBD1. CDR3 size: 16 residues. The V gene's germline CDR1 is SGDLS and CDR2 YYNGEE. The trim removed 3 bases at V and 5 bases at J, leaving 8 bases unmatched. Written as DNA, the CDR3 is TGTGCCAGCAGCGCCGCAACAGGGGCGAATAATTCACCCCTCCACTTT. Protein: CASSAATGANNSPLHF.

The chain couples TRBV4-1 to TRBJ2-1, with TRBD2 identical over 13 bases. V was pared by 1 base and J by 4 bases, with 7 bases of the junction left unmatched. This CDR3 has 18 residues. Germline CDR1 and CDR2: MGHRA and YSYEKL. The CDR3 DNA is TGCGCCAGCAGCCAAGTGGGGGGGACTAGCGGGATTTACAATGAGCAGTTCTTC. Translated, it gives CASSQVGGTSGIYNEQFF.

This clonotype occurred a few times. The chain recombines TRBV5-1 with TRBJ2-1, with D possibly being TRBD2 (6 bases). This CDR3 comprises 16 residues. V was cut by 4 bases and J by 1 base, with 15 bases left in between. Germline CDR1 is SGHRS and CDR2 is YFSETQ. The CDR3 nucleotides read TGCGCCAGCAGCCCCCCCGGGGGAGCTTCCTACAATGAGCAGTTCTTC. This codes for CASSPPGGASYNEQFF.

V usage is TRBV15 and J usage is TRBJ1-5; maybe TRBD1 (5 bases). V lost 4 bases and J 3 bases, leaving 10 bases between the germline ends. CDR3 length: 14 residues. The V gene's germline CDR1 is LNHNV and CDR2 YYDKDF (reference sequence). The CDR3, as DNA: TGTGCCACCAGCATGACAGACTACAATCAGCCCCAGCATTTT. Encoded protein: CATSMTDYNQPQHF.

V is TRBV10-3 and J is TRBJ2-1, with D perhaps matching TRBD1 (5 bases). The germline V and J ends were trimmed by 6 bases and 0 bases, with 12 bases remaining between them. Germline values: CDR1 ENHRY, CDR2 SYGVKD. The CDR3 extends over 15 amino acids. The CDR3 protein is CAIRKTGSSYNEQFF. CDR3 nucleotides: TGTGCCATCAGGAAAACAGGAAGCTCCTACAATGAGCAGTTCTTC.

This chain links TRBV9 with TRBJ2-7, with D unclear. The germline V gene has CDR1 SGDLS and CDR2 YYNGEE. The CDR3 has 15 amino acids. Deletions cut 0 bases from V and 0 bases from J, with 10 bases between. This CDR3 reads CASSVGAPASYEQYF. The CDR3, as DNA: TGTGCCAGCAGCGTAGGAGCTCCCGCCTCCTACGAGCAGTACTTC.

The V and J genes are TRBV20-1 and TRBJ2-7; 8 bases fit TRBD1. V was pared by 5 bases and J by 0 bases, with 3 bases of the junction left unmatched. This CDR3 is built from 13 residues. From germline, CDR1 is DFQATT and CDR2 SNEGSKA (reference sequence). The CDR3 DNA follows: TGCAGTGCTGTGGACAGGGACTCCTACGAGCAGTACTTC. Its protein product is CSAVDRDSYEQYF.

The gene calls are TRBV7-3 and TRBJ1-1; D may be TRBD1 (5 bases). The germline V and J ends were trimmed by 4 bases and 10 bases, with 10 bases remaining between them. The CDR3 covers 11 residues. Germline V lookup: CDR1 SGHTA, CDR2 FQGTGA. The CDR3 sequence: CASSSGRGAFF. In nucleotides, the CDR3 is TGTGCCAGCAGCTCGGGGCGCGGAGCTTTCTTT. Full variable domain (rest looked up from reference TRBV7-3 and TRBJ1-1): GAGVSQTPSNKVTEKGKYVELRCDPISGHTALYWYRQSLGQGPEFLIYFQGTGAADDSGLPNDRFFAVRPEGSVSTLKIQRTERGDSAVYLCASSSGRGAFFGQGTRLTVV.

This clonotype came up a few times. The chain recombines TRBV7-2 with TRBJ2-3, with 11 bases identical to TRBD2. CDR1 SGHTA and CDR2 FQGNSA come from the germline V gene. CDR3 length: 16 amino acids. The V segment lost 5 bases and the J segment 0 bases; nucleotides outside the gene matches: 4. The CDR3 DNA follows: TGTGCCAGCAGCCACAGACTAGCGGGGAGCACAGATACGCAGTATTTT. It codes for CASSHRLAGSTDTQYF.

The CDR3 here is CASSPDHLRSAYEQYF. The DNA of the CDR3 is TGTGCCAGCAGCCCAGATCACCTTCGGAGCGCCTACGAGCAGTACTTC. The rearrangement links TRBV3-1 to TRBJ2-7; D not certain. The CDR3 loop spans 16 amino acids. Trimming left V 4 bases short and J 2 bases short, with 18 bases between. CDR1 and CDR2 (germline): LGHDT, YNNKEL (reference sequence).

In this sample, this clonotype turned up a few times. The CDR3 region is CATRDTGWGNEKLFF. CDR3 in DNA: TGTGCCACCAGGGACACAGGGTGGGGGAATGAAAAACTGTTTTTT. This chain links TRBV15 with TRBJ1-4, with D possibly TRBD1 on 6 matching bases. The CDR3 is made up of 15 amino acids. With 6 bases removed from V and 5 bases from J, the gap between germline ends came to 16 bases. Germline V CDR1 and CDR2: LNHNV, YYDKDF (reference sequence).

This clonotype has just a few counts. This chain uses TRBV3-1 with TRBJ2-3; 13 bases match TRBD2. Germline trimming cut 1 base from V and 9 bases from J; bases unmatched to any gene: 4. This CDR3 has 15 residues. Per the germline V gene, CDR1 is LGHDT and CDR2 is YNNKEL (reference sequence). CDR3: CASSQVVLAGGTQYF. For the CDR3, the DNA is TGTGCCAGCAGCCAAGTGGTACTAGCGGGGGGGACGCAGTATTTT.

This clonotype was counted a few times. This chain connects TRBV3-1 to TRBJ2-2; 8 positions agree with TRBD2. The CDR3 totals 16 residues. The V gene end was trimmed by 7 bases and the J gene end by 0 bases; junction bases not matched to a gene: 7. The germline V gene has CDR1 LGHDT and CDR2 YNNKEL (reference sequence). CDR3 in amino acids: CASTVSGTTNTGELFF. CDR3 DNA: TGTGCCAGCACCGTTAGCGGGACTACGAACACCGGGGAGCTGTTTTTT.

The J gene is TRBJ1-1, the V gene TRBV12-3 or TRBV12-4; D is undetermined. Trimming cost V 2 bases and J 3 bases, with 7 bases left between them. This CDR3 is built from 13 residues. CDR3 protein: CASSLRQHTEAFF. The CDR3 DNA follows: TGTGCCAGCAGTTTACGTCAGCACACTGAAGCTTTCTTT.